A selection of T cell receptor beta chains follows, all from one sample in a study of beta chain features in type 1 diabetes. TCRdb keeps only in-frame clones here, not all; method: immunoSEQ multiplex PCR. This sample has 25,000 to 30,000 clones, with 49% found just once. The source material was stem cell memory CD4+ T cells from blood. The receptor set was obtained from a man aged 30 to 39 with type 1 diabetes. CDR3s include the opening cysteine and the closing phenylalanine or tryptophan. Each record gives: clone size, J gene, V gene, D gene, CDR3 DNA, CDR3 protein. The D gene is left open where the match is weak. For some rows the clone size is stated as once, few or many, or as a class when expanded; others skip it.

clone_size: few; j_call: TRBJ2-7; v_call: TRBV27; d_call: TRBD1; cdr3_nt: TGTGCCAGCAGTTTGGGACAGCAAAAACCCTACGAGCAGTACTTC; cdr3_aa: CASSLGQQKPYEQYF
clone_size: NA; j_call: TRBJ2-1; v_call: TRBV2; d_call: TRBD1; cdr3_nt: TGTGCCAGCATCATTCGACAGGGGCGGACTAATGAGCAGTTCTTC; cdr3_aa: CASIIRQGRTNEQFF
clone_size: NA; j_call: TRBJ1-6; v_call: TRBV30; d_call: TRBD1; cdr3_nt: TGTGCCTGGAGTGGCCGGGACAGGTATAATTCACCCCTCCACTTT; cdr3_aa: CAWSGRDRYNSPLHF
clone_size: NA; j_call: TRBJ2-3; v_call: TRBV5-1; d_call: NA; cdr3_nt: TGCGCCAGCAGCCCTCACCAGAGGGATACGCAGTATTTT; cdr3_aa: CASSPHQRDTQYF
clone_size: NA; j_call: TRBJ2-7; v_call: TRBV6-6; d_call: TRBD1; cdr3_nt: TGTGCCAGCAGTTCCCCGGGACAGGGACTCTACGAGCAGTACTTC; cdr3_aa: CASSSPGQGLYEQYF
clone_size: NA; j_call: TRBJ2-7; v_call: TRBV5-1; d_call: NA; cdr3_nt: TGCGCCAGCAGCTTGGTTCGGGGGGCGGATATTTACGAGCAGTACTTC; cdr3_aa: CASSLVRGADIYEQYF
clone_size: few; j_call: TRBJ2-5; v_call: TRBV5-1; d_call: TRBD2; cdr3_nt: TGCGCCAGCAACCCGGGACTAGCGGAAGAGACCCAGTACTTC; cdr3_aa: CASNPGLAEETQYF
clone_size: NA; j_call: TRBJ1-2; v_call: TRBV29-1; d_call: NA; cdr3_nt: TGCAGCGTCTATCGGGGGGAGAGTGGCTACACCTTC; cdr3_aa: CSVYRGESGYTF
clone_size: NA; j_call: TRBJ2-5; v_call: TRBV5-6; d_call: NA; cdr3_nt: TGTGCCAGCAGCTGGAGGGAGACCCAGTACTTC; cdr3_aa: CASSWRETQYF
clone_size: NA; j_call: TRBJ1-5; v_call: TRBV5-1; d_call: TRBD1; cdr3_nt: TGCGCCAGCCGCCCGGACAGGGCGAGCAATCAGCCCCAGCATTTT; cdr3_aa: CASRPDRASNQPQHF
clone_size: NA; j_call: TRBJ1-2; v_call: TRBV10-3; d_call: NA; cdr3_nt: TGTGCCATCAGTGATACGACGGGGAACTATGGCTACACCTTC; cdr3_aa: CAISDTTGNYGYTF
clone_size: NA; j_call: TRBJ1-1; v_call: TRBV6-1; d_call: NA; cdr3_nt: TGTGCCAGCAGTGAATTTAAGACAGGCGATGCTTTCTTT; cdr3_aa: CASSEFKTGDAFF
clone_size: NA; j_call: TRBJ2-1; v_call: TRBV9; d_call: NA; cdr3_nt: TGTGCCAGCAGCCTCCGACTCGCAACGAGCTCCTACAATGAGCAGTTCTTC; cdr3_aa: CASSLRLATSSYNEQFF
clone_size: few; j_call: TRBJ1-1; v_call: TRBV6-1; d_call: TRBD1; cdr3_nt: TGTGCCAGCAGTCGCCAGGGGGCGAACACTGAAGCTTTCTTT; cdr3_aa: CASSRQGANTEAFF
clone_size: NA; j_call: TRBJ2-7; v_call: TRBV7-2; d_call: TRBD2; cdr3_nt: TGTGCCAGCAGCCCTAGCGGGGGAGGGCCGTACGAGCAGTACTTC; cdr3_aa: CASSPSGGGPYEQYF
clone_size: medium-sized; j_call: TRBJ2-7; v_call: TRBV4-1; d_call: TRBD1; cdr3_nt: TGCGCCAGCAGCCCATCGGGACAGGGGGTCCTTTACGAGCAGTACTTC; cdr3_aa: CASSPSGQGVLYEQYF
clone_size: once; j_call: TRBJ2-5; v_call: TRBV4-1; d_call: TRBD1; cdr3_nt: TGCGCCAGCAGCCAAACAGGGGGCGAAGAGACCCAGTACTTC; cdr3_aa: CASSQTGGEETQYF
clone_size: medium-sized; j_call: TRBJ2-1; v_call: TRBV29-1; d_call: TRBD2; cdr3_nt: TGCAGCGTTCGGTCTAGCGGGACCAATGAGCAGTTCTTC; cdr3_aa: CSVRSSGTNEQFF
clone_size: NA; j_call: TRBJ2-1; v_call: TRBV29-1; d_call: NA; cdr3_nt: TGCAGCACTAACTCCTACAATGAGCAGTTCTTC; cdr3_aa: CSTNSYNEQFF
clone_size: few; j_call: TRBJ2-1; v_call: TRBV30; d_call: TRBD2; cdr3_nt: TGTGCCTGGAAAGATCTCGATTATCTCGGAAGCGGGAGAAGGAATGAGCAGTTCTTC; cdr3_aa: CAWKDLDYLGSGRRNEQFF
clone_size: NA; j_call: TRBJ2-5; v_call: TRBV7-6; d_call: TRBD2; cdr3_nt: TGTGCCAGCAGCTTAGGAAGCGGGAGGGCCTATGGGGAGACCCAGTACTTC; cdr3_aa: CASSLGSGRAYGETQYF
clone_size: few; j_call: TRBJ2-5; v_call: TRBV5-1; d_call: NA; cdr3_nt: TGCGCCAGCACCCCTGGAGGGACCGAAGAGACCCAGTACTTC; cdr3_aa: CASTPGGTEETQYF
clone_size: NA; j_call: TRBJ2-7; v_call: TRBV10-1; d_call: TRBD2; cdr3_nt: TGCGCCAGCAGCGAGGGAGCGGGGCCCTACGAGCAGTACTTC; cdr3_aa: CASSEGAGPYEQYF
clone_size: NA; j_call: TRBJ1-1; v_call: TRBV27; d_call: TRBD1; cdr3_nt: TGTGCCAGCAGTCCACGCGGGACAGGGGGGAACACTGAAGCTTTCTTT; cdr3_aa: CASSPRGTGGNTEAFF
clone_size: few; j_call: TRBJ1-4; v_call: TRBV27; d_call: NA; cdr3_nt: TGTGCCAGCAGTAGAAAGACAGCAACTAATGAAAAACTGTTTTTT; cdr3_aa: CASSRKTATNEKLFF
clone_size: NA; j_call: TRBJ2-4; v_call: TRBV4-1; d_call: NA; cdr3_nt: TGCGCCAGCAGCCAAGTGGGGGGCAAAAACATTCAGTACTTC; cdr3_aa: CASSQVGGKNIQYF
clone_size: few; j_call: TRBJ2-5; v_call: TRBV7-7; d_call: TRBD2; cdr3_nt: TGTGCCAGCAGCTCCGGACTAGCGGGAGGGCCGGAGACCCAGTACTTC; cdr3_aa: CASSSGLAGGPETQYF
clone_size: few; j_call: TRBJ2-5; v_call: TRBV21-1; d_call: NA; cdr3_nt: TGTGCCAGCACCGAAGCAAGGGGCCCTTACCAAGAGACCCAGTACTTC; cdr3_aa: CASTEARGPYQETQYF
clone_size: NA; j_call: TRBJ2-5; v_call: TRBV11-3; d_call: NA; cdr3_nt: TGTGCCAGCAGCTTAGTAGCACGGAGGGAGACCCAGTACTTC; cdr3_aa: CASSLVARRETQYF
clone_size: few; j_call: TRBJ1-1; v_call: TRBV11-2; d_call: NA; cdr3_nt: TGTGCCAGCAGCTTATGGCAGGGGACAAATGAAGCTTTCTTT; cdr3_aa: CASSLWQGTNEAFF
clone_size: few; j_call: TRBJ2-5; v_call: TRBV5-4; d_call: NA; cdr3_nt: TGTGCCAGCAGCAGACGGACAAAAACTTGGGGAGAGACCCAGTACTTC; cdr3_aa: CASSRRTKTWGETQYF
clone_size: NA; j_call: TRBJ1-4; v_call: TRBV19; d_call: NA; cdr3_nt: TGTGCCAGTAGTTCCCGACAGTTTAATGAAAAACTGTTTTTT; cdr3_aa: CASSSRQFNEKLFF
clone_size: NA; j_call: TRBJ2-1; v_call: TRBV18; d_call: TRBD2; cdr3_nt: TGTGCCAGCTCACCACGACTAGCTCAAAGCGGCAATGAGCAGTTCTTC; cdr3_aa: CASSPRLAQSGNEQFF
clone_size: few; j_call: TRBJ1-1; v_call: TRBV19; d_call: NA; cdr3_nt: TGTGCCAGTAGTATAGATTATTCGTCGGTAAAAGCTTTCTTT; cdr3_aa: CASSIDYSSVKAFF
clone_size: NA; j_call: TRBJ1-1; v_call: TRBV7-2; d_call: NA; cdr3_nt: TGTGCCAGCAGCTTAGCGCGGGGGTCCCTGGGGGCTTTCTTT; cdr3_aa: CASSLARGSLGAFF
clone_size: NA; j_call: TRBJ2-1; v_call: TRBV4-2; d_call: TRBD2; cdr3_nt: TGTGCCAGCAGCCCGGGGAGGGTAGAACAGTTCTTC; cdr3_aa: CASSPGRVEQFF
clone_size: NA; j_call: TRBJ2-7; v_call: TRBV5-1; d_call: NA; cdr3_nt: TGCGCCAGCAGTTGGACATCCCTCTACGAGCAGTACTTC; cdr3_aa: CASSWTSLYEQYF
clone_size: few; j_call: TRBJ1-4; v_call: TRBV29-1; d_call: NA; cdr3_nt: TGCAGCGCCAGGATGGGTCCCAATGAAAAACTGTTTTTT; cdr3_aa: CSARMGPNEKLFF
clone_size: few; j_call: TRBJ1-6; v_call: TRBV4-1; d_call: TRBD1; cdr3_nt: TGCGCCAGCAGCCAAAACAGCGCCAGGGGGAGATCACCCCTCCACTTT; cdr3_aa: CASSQNSARGRSPLHF
clone_size: NA; j_call: TRBJ1-4; v_call: TRBV5-4; d_call: TRBD1; cdr3_nt: TGTGCCAGCAGCGGGACAGGGGTTGGGGAAAAACTGTTTTTT; cdr3_aa: CASSGTGVGEKLFF
clone_size: NA; j_call: TRBJ1-1; v_call: TRBV18; d_call: NA; cdr3_nt: TGTGCCAGCTCACCAGTGCAGGGGAACACTGAAGCTTTCTTT; cdr3_aa: CASSPVQGNTEAFF
clone_size: once; j_call: TRBJ2-7; v_call: TRBV18; d_call: TRBD2; cdr3_nt: TGTGCCAGCTCAAGCGGGAGCTTCTACGAGCAGTACTTC; cdr3_aa: CASSSGSFYEQYF
clone_size: NA; j_call: TRBJ2-5; v_call: TRBV6-1; d_call: TRBD2; cdr3_nt: TGTGCCAGCAGCGGGAGGACACAAGAGACCCAGTACTTC; cdr3_aa: CASSGRTQETQYF
clone_size: few; j_call: TRBJ2-5; v_call: TRBV7-9; d_call: NA; cdr3_nt: TGTGCCAGCAGCTTGGTTCGGGAGACCCAGTACTTC; cdr3_aa: CASSLVRETQYF
clone_size: NA; j_call: TRBJ1-2; v_call: TRBV2; d_call: TRBD1; cdr3_nt: TGTGCCGGGACCAACCAGGGGGCCCGGTATGGCTACACCTTC; cdr3_aa: CAGTNQGARYGYTF
clone_size: NA; j_call: TRBJ1-5; v_call: TRBV6-6; d_call: TRBD1; cdr3_nt: TGTGCCAGCAGTGGACAGGGGAAGGGGCAGCCCCAGCATTTT; cdr3_aa: CASSGQGKGQPQHF
clone_size: NA; j_call: TRBJ2-5; v_call: TRBV11-3; d_call: TRBD1; cdr3_nt: TGTGCCAGCACCTTACAACAGGGGTCTGGAGAGACCCAGTACTTC; cdr3_aa: CASTLQQGSGETQYF
clone_size: NA; j_call: TRBJ2-2; v_call: TRBV7-9; d_call: TRBD1; cdr3_nt: TGTGCCAGCACCTTGGACAGGGGGAACACCGGGGAGCTGTTTTTT; cdr3_aa: CASTLDRGNTGELFF